One and the same sample provided the 20 T cell receptor beta chains below, sequenced in a study of graft-versus-host responses after intestinal transplantation. Intraepithelial and lamina propria lymphocytes were released after the graft tissue was processed. Sequencing used immunoSEQ multiplex PCR; TCRdb keeps in-frame clones, though not all of them. The table has around 17,000 clones, 82% seen once. Specimen: ileum tissue, collected 17 days after transplant. The receptors shown here come from a human patient who received an intestinal transplant, so some T cells may come from the graft donor.

The chain employs TRBV15 and TRBJ2-3; the match to TRBD2 covers 13 bases. Germline V gives CDR1 LNHNV, CDR2 YYDKDF (reference sequence). Unmatched junction bases numbered 14, after V lost 5 bases and J lost 0 bases. This CDR3 has 20 residues. CDR3 residues: CATSPSRTSGSTSSTDTQYF. In DNA form, the CDR3 reads TGTGCCACCAGCCCATCCCGGACTAGCGGGAGTACTTCTAGCACAGATACGCAGTATTTT.

The chain links TRBV27 to TRBJ2-7, with a tentative D call TRBD2 (7 bases). CDR3 size: 14 residues. V lost 3 bases and J lost 0, with 9 bases in between. CDR1 and CDR2 (germline): MNHEY, SMNVEV (reference sequence). Here the CDR3 reads CASSFRGASYEQYF. DNA for the CDR3: TGTGCCAGCAGTTTTCGGGGGGCCTCCTACGAGCAGTACTTC.

In its sample, this clone was seen once. Other DNA sequences in the same sample also yield this CDR3. The chain has TRBV9 and TRBJ2-3; D might be TRBD2 (6 bases). Germline V gives CDR1 SGDLS, CDR2 YYNGEE. V was clipped by 2 bases and J by 3 bases, with 7 bases between them. This CDR3 has 13 amino acids. This CDR3 is CASSVGGTDTQYF. CDR3 in DNA: TGTGCCAGCAGCGTTGGGGGGACAGATACGCAGTATTTT.

The rearrangement uses TRBV7-3 and TRBJ2-1; tentatively, D is TRBD2 (6 bases). The CDR3 runs to 14 residues. V shed 8 bases and J shed 4 bases, with 15 bases lying between them. Looked up from germline, CDR1 is SGHTA and CDR2 is FQGTGA. The CDR3 reads CASGKDSGYNEQFF. CDR3 nucleotide sequence: TGTGCCAGCGGTAAGGATAGCGGATACAATGAGCAGTTCTTC.

This clone was seen only a few times. The rearrangement uses TRBV6-1 and TRBJ2-7; possible D gene TRBD2, 6 bases. The V and J ends lost 2 bases and 0 bases respectively, with 26 bases between them. CDR3 size: 20 residues. Per the germline V gene, CDR1 is MNHNS and CDR2 is SASEGT. Here the CDR3 reads CASSEPVRSRHTGGSYEQYF. The CDR3 DNA reads TGTGCCAGCAGTGAACCTGTTCGGTCACGGCACACCGGGGGCTCCTACGAGCAGTACTTC.

This rearrangement joins TRBV15 to TRBJ2-1; D is unclear. V was shortened by 4 bases and J by 5 bases, with 9 bases between the two germline ends. Germline-derived CDR1 and CDR2 are LNHNV and YYDKDF (reference sequence). This CDR3 has 13 amino acids. The CDR3 protein is CATSIVGNNEQFF. CDR3 nucleotides: TGTGCCACCAGCATTGTGGGAAACAATGAGCAGTTCTTC.

V gene TRBV7-9 combines with J gene TRBJ2-3, with 8 positions matching TRBD2. There are 16 residues in the CDR3. Trimming at V came to 4 bases and at J to 5 bases, leaving 11 bases not matched to a gene. In germline, CDR1 is SEHNR, CDR2 FQNEAQ (reference sequence). This chain's CDR3 is CASSYRVAGREDTQYF. The CDR3 bases are TGTGCCAGCAGCTATCGGGTAGCGGGGCGGGAAGATACGCAGTATTTT.

The J gene is TRBJ1-1, the V gene TRBV7-3; D is perhaps TRBD1 (5 bases). V lost 3 bases and J lost 3, with 17 bases in between. This CDR3 is 16 amino acids long. CDR1 is SGHTA, CDR2 FQGTGA, per germline. Here the CDR3 DNA reads TGTGCCAGCAGCTTGTCGGGGGGGAATAAGGACACTGAAGCTTTCTTT. Residues: CASSLSGGNKDTEAFF.

The V gene is TRBV5-6, the J gene TRBJ2-7, with D maybe TRBD1 (5 bases). This CDR3 spans 16 amino acids. Germline-derived CDR1 and CDR2 are SGHDT and YYEEEE. The ends were cut back, 0 bases at V and 0 bases at J, with 13 bases in the middle. CDR3 nucleotides: TGTGCCAGCAGCTTGGAGCAGGGCCCAAGCTCCTACGAGCAGTACTTC. Translated, it gives CASSLEQGPSSYEQYF.

CDR3 sequence (DNA): TGTGCCACCAGCAGAGCGCCACTTACCACAGATACGCAGTATTTT. This gives the protein CATSRAPLTTDTQYF. The gene calls are TRBV15 and TRBJ2-3; no firm D call. The CDR3 loop spans 15 amino acids. Germline V gives CDR1 LNHNV, CDR2 YYDKDF (reference sequence). V was shortened by 1 base and J by 2 bases, with 10 bases between the two germline ends.

This chain joins TRBV11-3 and TRBJ2-3; the D is unclear. The CDR3 has 14 amino acids. CDR1 and CDR2 from the germline V gene are SGHNT and YENEEA. V was pared by 5 bases and J by 4 bases, with 13 bases between. CDR3 sequence: CASSARNSADTQYF. The CDR3 coding sequence is TGTGCCAGCAGCGCTCGTAATTCGGCAGATACGCAGTATTTT.

Of note for this clone: The junction departs from the called germline gene at one end, perhaps through a read error. Distinct nucleotide sequences in the sample also encode this CDR3. The chain is built from TRBV6-5 and TRBJ2-3, with 7 bases lining up with TRBD2. Germline lookup yields CDR1 MNHEY and CDR2 SVGAGI. This CDR3 has 15 amino acids. Here the CDR3 DNA reads TGTGCCAGCAGCTACTGGGGCGGGAGTAGCGATACGCAGTATTTT. Translated: CASSYWGGSSDTQYF.

CDR3 protein: CASSLSWGPGDTQYF. CDR3 sequence (DNA): TGTGCCAGCAGTTTATCGTGGGGACCCGGGGATACGCAGTATTTT. The chain couples TRBV27 to TRBJ2-3; D possibly matches TRBD1 or TRBD2 (5 bases each). Germline-derived CDR1 and CDR2 are MNHEY and SMNVEV (reference sequence). The CDR3 contains 15 residues. Trimming left V 0 bases short and J 6 bases short, with 13 bases between.

This chain uses TRBV23-1 with TRBJ2-3, with no clear D. TRBV23-1 is classed as an ORF, of uncertain function. Trimming removed 8 bases at V and 0 bases at J, with 15 bases between. The CDR3 covers 15 residues. CDR3 in DNA: TGCGCCAGCGTCCGGAGACAAAGGAGCACAGATACGCAGTATTTT. It yields the protein CASVRRQRSTDTQYF.

This chain links TRBV6-1 with TRBJ2-2; weak D call: TRBD2 (6 bases). Germline V CDR1 and CDR2: MNHNS, SASEGT. Trimming took off 8 bases at V and 3 bases at J, with 16 bases between the two ends. This CDR3 has 15 residues. DNA for the CDR3: TGTGCCAGCGGCCCCAGGGCGGGGTACACCGGGGAGCTGTTTTTT. This translates into CASGPRAGYTGELFF.

V and J are TRBV5-1 and TRBJ1-1; possible D gene TRBD1, 5 bases. V dropped 4 bases and J dropped 4 bases, with 14 bases sitting between them. The CDR3 spans 14 residues. Germline V lookup: CDR1 SGHRS, CDR2 YFSETQ. The CDR3, as DNA: TGCGCCAGCAGCGCGAGGGGAGACGGCACTGAAGCTTTCTTT. Its translation: CASSARGDGTEAFF.

In this sample, this clone turned up a few times. The CDR3 coding sequence is TGTGCCAGCAGTTTTAACGCTAACTATGGCTACACCTTC. Its protein product is CASSFNANYGYTF. The chain couples TRBV27 to TRBJ1-2; D not certain. CDR1 is MNHEY and CDR2 is SMNVEV in the germline V gene (reference sequence). CDR3 length: 13 residues. With 3 bases removed from V and 0 bases from J, the gap between germline ends came to 5 bases.

The V gene is TRBV9, the J gene TRBJ2-3; 9 nucleotides line up with TRBD1. Germline loops: CDR1 SGDLS, CDR2 YYNGEE. The CDR3 sequence is 16 residues long. V was pared by 3 bases and J by 4 bases, with 9 bases of the junction left unmatched. Written as DNA, the CDR3 is TGTGCCAGCAGCGCTACCGGGACAGGGTGGGCAGATACGCAGTATTTT. Residues: CASSATGTGWADTQYF. The full variable domain, completed using reference TRBV9 and TRBJ2-3, is DSGVTQTPKHLITATGQRVTLRCSPRSGDLSVYWYQQSLDQGLQFLIQYYNGEERAKGNILERFSAQQFPDLHSELNLSSLELGDSALYFCASSATGTGWADTQYFGPGTRLTVL.

V usage is TRBV4-2 and J usage is TRBJ1-1, with D possibly TRBD1 on 6 matching bases. Germline V gene data show CDR1 as LGHNA and CDR2 as YNFKEQ. CDR3 length: 17 amino acids. Trimming cost V 1 base and J 3 bases, with 18 bases left between them. CDR3 sequence (DNA): TGTGCCAGCAGCCAAGGAGTAGGGGGGAATTCGGACACTGAAGCTTTCTTT. Its protein product is CASSQGVGGNSDTEAFF.

The chain has TRBV10-3 and TRBJ2-7, with unresolved D. This CDR3 is built from 12 residues. Germline V gene lookup returns CDR1 ENHRY and CDR2 SYGVKD. The ends were cut back, 8 bases at V and 0 bases at J, with 8 bases in the middle. CDR3 sequence: CAIGRSSYEQYF. CDR3 nucleotides: TGTGCCATCGGTCGAAGCTCCTACGAGCAGTACTTC.